This TCR beta chain was sequenced during a study of OX40 agonist ivuxolimab in advanced cancers. Turning to the study itself: In this cohort, patients received ivuxolimab, an agonistic anti-OX40 (CD134) antibody. Ivuxolimab, which patients received intravenously every 2 weeks, was dosed at 0.01 to 10 mg/kg.

Sequencing used immunoSEQ multiplex PCR; TCRdb keeps in-frame clones, though not all of them. The table includes 57,000 or so clones, around 81% detected once. Details on this clone: What it binds is unknown.

The germline CDR1 and CDR2 sequences are SGHTS and YDEGEE. V shed 3 bases and J shed 4 bases, with 14 bases lying between them. The CDR3 spans 15 residues. General study results and limits: Dosing at 0.1 to 3.0 mg/kg was accompanied by clonal expansion of CD4+ and CD8+ blood T cells by week 6.

The TCR was taken from an adult with an advanced solid tumor such as melanoma, head and neck, liver or kidney cancer. Specimen: CD4+ or CD8+ T cells sorted from blood, collected in a trial of the OX40 agonist ivuxolimab. The J gene is TRBJ1-5, the V gene TRBV5-8, with a weak D call TRBD1 (6 bases). CDR3: CASSYRGRGNQPQHF. The CDR3 coding sequence is TGTGCCAGCAGCTACCGGGGCAGGGGTAATCAGCCCCAGCATTTT.